Shown below are 11 T cell receptor beta chains from a single sample sequenced in a study of Ad26.COV2.S vaccination and SARS-CoV-2 variants. This table comes from immunoSEQ multiplex PCR, and its TCRdb copy is limited to in-frame clones, with some not included. This sample yields a few hundred thousand clones, of which approximately 87% are seen a single time; less than 3.5% belongs to the top ten. Treatment reported: roughly 18 received Ad26.COV2.S at low or high dose, single or two shots; several received placebo; per-sample allocation not given. Samples were taken on day 63 after the first vaccine or placebo injection. This sample comprised peripheral blood, obtained in a trial of Ad26.COV2.S vaccine versus placebo. The receptors here all came from a person between 18 and 65 years old who received the Ad26.COV2.S COVID-19 vaccine or a placebo.

The gene calls are TRBV18 and TRBJ2-7; possibly TRBD1 for D (6 bases). This CDR3 has 14 amino acids. V dropped 2 bases and J dropped 1 base, with 9 bases sitting between them. CDR1 is KGHSH and CDR2 is LQKENI in the germline V gene. CDR3 sequence reads: CASSPAQGSYEQYF. The CDR3 DNA is TGTGCCAGCTCACCAGCCCAGGGGTCCTACGAGCAGTACTTC.

About this clone itself: Other nucleotide sequences in the sample specify the same CDR3. The chain combines TRBV5-8 with TRBJ2-5; no clear D gene. CDR1 and CDR2 (germline): SGHTS, YDEGEE. The length of the CDR3 is 11 residues. Trimming shortened V by 4 bases and J by 5 bases, and 6 bases separated the two germline ends. Here the CDR3 DNA reads TGTGCCAGCAGCCCCCGGGAGACCCAGTACTTC. Translating it yields CASSPRETQYF.

V gene TRBV10-3 combines with J gene TRBJ2-5; TRBD2 agrees at 10 bases. The CDR3 sequence is 16 residues long. In germline, CDR1 is ENHRY, CDR2 SYGVKD. With V trimmed by 0 bases and J by 1 base, 2 bases remained unmatched. The CDR3 region is CAISESPSGGQETQYF. As DNA, the CDR3 is TGTGCCATCAGTGAGTCGCCTAGCGGGGGCCAAGAGACCCAGTACTTC.

The V call is TRBV29-1, the J call TRBJ2-3; 11 nucleotides align to TRBD2. Germline V lookup: CDR1 SQVTM, CDR2 ANQGSEA. This CDR3 spans 19 amino acids. The V gene end was trimmed by 6 bases and the J gene end by 0 bases; junction bases not matched to a gene: 17. The CDR3 DNA reads TGCAGCGTCGCCAAGCCCTTTAGCGGGAGGGCTCCAAGCACAGATACGCAGTATTTT. This codes for CSVAKPFSGRAPSTDTQYF.

CDR3: CASRTRTGRDTEAFF. CDR3 sequence (DNA): TGTGCCAGCAGAACAAGGACAGGTCGGGACACTGAAGCTTTCTTT. The rearrangement joins TRBV7-4 to TRBJ1-1, with TRBD1 identical over 7 bases. This CDR3 region has 15 residues. The germline gives CDR1 SGHVT, CDR2 SQSDAQ. The V gene end was trimmed by 6 bases and the J gene end by 3 bases; junction bases not matched to a gene: 10.

The chain has TRBV14 and TRBJ2-2; the match to TRBD2 covers 9 bases. The germline V gene encodes CDR1 SGHDN and CDR2 FVKESK. V lost 1 base and J lost 2; bases outside the gene matches: 8. The CDR3 length is 18 residues. CDR3: CASSQASGGQSNTGELFF. CDR3 in DNA: TGTGCCAGCAGCCAAGCCAGCGGGGGGCAATCAAACACCGGGGAGCTGTTTTTT.

This rearrangement joins TRBV7-2 to TRBJ1-3; D unresolved. Germline CDR1 is SGHTA and CDR2 is FQGNSA. There are 15 residues in the CDR3. Deletions cut 4 bases from V and 0 bases from J, with 10 bases between. The CDR3, as DNA: TGTGCCAGCAGCTACGGGTCCCCCTCTGGAAACACCATATATTTT. Protein sequence: CASSYGSPSGNTIYF.

This clone is a singleton in its sample. V and J are TRBV18 and TRBJ2-2, with D unresolved. CDR1 is KGHSH and CDR2 is LQKENI in the germline V gene. The CDR3 covers 12 residues. With 6 bases removed from V and 8 bases from J, the gap between germline ends came to 10 bases. The CDR3 sequence is CASSGPGGELFF. CDR3 DNA: TGTGCCAGCTCCGGACCCGGAGGGGAGCTGTTTTTT.

This clone was found a few times. The chain has TRBV10-2 and TRBJ1-4, with a weak D call TRBD1 (6 bases). The CDR3 is 15 amino acids. Looked up from germline, CDR1 is WSHSY and CDR2 is SAAADI. Deletions cut 6 bases from V and 4 bases from J, with 15 bases between. The CDR3, as DNA: TGCGCCAGCAGACCGGACAGCACGAATAATGAAAAACTGTTTTTT. Translation gives CASRPDSTNNEKLFF.

The chain is built from TRBV6-1 and TRBJ2-2; 10 bases match TRBD1. Per germline, CDR1 MNHNS and CDR2 SASEGT. The CDR3 is 15 amino acids. The V segment lost 0 bases and the J segment 6 bases; nucleotides outside the gene matches: 1. This CDR3 reads CASSEAGTGAGELFF. The DNA of the CDR3 is TGTGCCAGCAGTGAAGCGGGGACAGGGGCCGGGGAGCTGTTTTTT.

The chain recombines TRBV4-2 with TRBJ2-1, with TRBD2 matching 7 bases. The germline V gene encodes CDR1 LGHNA and CDR2 YNFKEQ. V shed 0 bases and J 4 bases; nucleotides not matched to a gene: 6. The CDR3 is made up of 16 amino acids. CDR3 protein: CASSQEGRAGYNEQFF. In nucleotides, the CDR3 is TGTGCCAGCAGCCAAGAAGGAAGAGCGGGATACAATGAGCAGTTCTTC.